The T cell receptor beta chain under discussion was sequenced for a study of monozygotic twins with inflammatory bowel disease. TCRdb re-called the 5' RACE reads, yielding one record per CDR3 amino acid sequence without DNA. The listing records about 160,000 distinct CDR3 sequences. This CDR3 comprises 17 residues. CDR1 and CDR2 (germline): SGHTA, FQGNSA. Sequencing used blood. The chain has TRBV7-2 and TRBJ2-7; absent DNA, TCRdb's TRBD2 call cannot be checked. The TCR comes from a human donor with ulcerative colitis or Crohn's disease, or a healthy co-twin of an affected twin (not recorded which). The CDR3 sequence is CASSLEGGGAVSYEQYF.